A single sample is the source of the 30 T cell receptor beta chains below, sequenced in a study of control samples from healthy donors and cancer patients (dated by TCRdb to 2018 to 2021). The library was prepared using the immunoSEQ multiplex PCR assay. TCRdb took this table from immuneACCESS and kept in-frame rearrangements with V and J called. Such tables lack part of the clones; where checked against another copy, unresolved V genes explain under half of the gap, and the rest is unexplained. Recorded for this sample are about 120,000 clones; 93% of them occurred a single time. Clones ranked in the top ten supply about 2.5% of the sample. Sequences were obtained from blood. The receptors stem from a young man in good health.

This chain joins TRBV30 and TRBJ1-6, with D possibly TRBD1 on 6 matching bases. The V end lost 0 bases, the J end lost 16 bases, and 22 bases lay between the germline ends. Germline CDR1 and CDR2: GTSNPN and SVGIG (reference sequence). This CDR3 is built from 15 residues. CDR3 bases: TGTGCCTGGAGTGTACAAGGGGGGCTAAGTCCCTTACTCCACTTT. Protein product: CAWSVQGGLSPLLHF.

V usage is TRBV7-2 and J usage is TRBJ1-1; TRBD1 aligns across 8 bases. J gave up 1 base and V 4 bases, and 14 bases lay outside the gene matches. This CDR3 comprises 18 residues. The germline V gene encodes CDR1 SGHTA and CDR2 FQGNSA. The CDR3 protein is CASSSAPGQAKSNTEAFF. The CDR3 nucleotides are TGTGCCAGCAGCTCAGCTCCGGGACAGGCCAAATCGAACACTGAAGCTTTCTTT.

The chain recombines TRBV6-5 with TRBJ1-2, with a possible D match to TRBD1 (6 bases). The V gene's germline CDR1 is MNHEY and CDR2 SVGAGI. V was clipped by 7 bases and J by 6 bases, with 21 bases between them. There are 15 residues in the CDR3. The CDR3 coding sequence is TGTGCCAGCACTCCTAGGAGGGGGGGTTCGGATGGCTACACCTTC. This codes for CASTPRRGGSDGYTF.

This rearrangement joins TRBV11-1 to TRBJ1-1, with TRBD1 matching over 8 bases. The CDR3 runs 12 residues. Looked up from germline, CDR1 is SGHAT and CDR2 is FQDESV (reference sequence). Trimming cost V 3 bases and J 9 bases; bases outside gene matches: 3. DNA for the CDR3: TGTGCCAGCAGCTTGGACAGGGTAAAAGCTTTCTTT. Translated, it gives CASSLDRVKAFF.

J is TRBJ2-1 and V is TRBV7-9; D remains ambiguous. Germline assignment: CDR1 SEHNR and CDR2 FQNEAQ (reference sequence). This CDR3 comprises 13 residues. The germline V and J ends were trimmed by 2 bases and 6 bases, with 8 bases remaining between them. CDR3 in DNA: TGTGCCAGCAGCTTAATCAGTTCCAATGAGCAGTTCTTC. Its protein is CASSLISSNEQFF. Variable domain in full (rest from reference TRBV7-9 and TRBJ2-1): DTGVSQNPRHKITKRGQNVTFRCDPISEHNRLYWYRQTLGQGPEFLTYFQNEAQLEKSRLLSDRFSAERPKGSFSTLEIQRTEQGDSAMYLCASSLISSNEQFFGPGTRLTVL.

The chain links TRBV3-1 (or the pseudogene TRBV3-2) to TRBJ2-1; a possible D gene is TRBD2 (5 bases). Trimming removed 4 bases at V and 0 bases at J, with 16 bases between. Germline assignment: CDR1 LGHDT and CDR2 YNNKEL (reference sequence). The CDR3 has 17 residues. The CDR3 DNA follows: TGTGCCAGCAGCCGACCTTGGACTTTCAACTCCTACAATGAGCAGTTCTTC. This translates into CASSRPWTFNSYNEQFF.

This chain joins TRBV12-5 and TRBJ2-2, with D tentatively TRBD1 (7 bases). Between the trimmed V and J ends, which lost 2 bases and 4 bases, there was a span of 14 bases. Germline assignment: CDR1 LGHNT and CDR2 FRNRAP. This CDR3 spans 16 amino acids. CDR3 in amino acids: CASGLIPGGRTGELFF. CDR3 coding DNA: TGTGCTAGTGGTTTGATCCCAGGGGGGCGCACCGGGGAGCTGTTTTTT.

The V call is TRBV14, the J call TRBJ2-5, with D unclear. Trimming stripped 0 bases from V and 1 base from J, with 9 bases between. The CDR3 sequence is 15 residues long. CDR1 and CDR2 (germline): SGHDN, FVKESK. The DNA for the CDR3 is TGTGCCAGCAGCCAAGATCAAGCCCCCCAAGAGACCCAGTACTTC. This translates into CASSQDQAPQETQYF. Looking up the rest from reference TRBV14 and TRBJ2-5 gives the full variable domain: EAGVTQFPSHSVIEKGQTVTLRCDPISGHDNLYWYRRVMGKEIKFLLHFVKESKQDESGMPNNRFLAERTGGTYSTLKVQPAELEDSGVYFCASSQDQAPQETQYFGPGTRLLVL.

The genes are TRBV27 and TRBJ1-6; D is uncertain. This CDR3 contains 13 residues. CDR1 MNHEY and CDR2 SMNVEV come from the germline V gene (reference sequence). Between the trimmed V and J ends, which lost 2 bases and 4 bases, there was a span of 3 bases. CDR3 in DNA: TGTGCCAGCAGTTTAGGGTATAATTCACCCCTCCACTTT. Protein sequence: CASSLGYNSPLHF.

The chain has TRBV18 and TRBJ1-2; unclear D gene. Per germline, CDR1 KGHSH and CDR2 LQKENI. The CDR3 totals 13 residues. V was cut by 6 bases and J by 8 bases, with 16 bases left in between. The CDR3 sequence is CASSPWATEGYTF. The CDR3 coding sequence is TGTGCCAGCTCCCCCTGGGCGACGGAAGGCTACACCTTC.

This chain connects TRBV29-1 to TRBJ1-6; the D gene is possibly TRBD1 (5 bases). The CDR3 has 13 amino acids. Trimming removed 7 bases at V and 7 bases at J, with 14 bases between. Germline CDR1 reads SQVTM; CDR2 reads ANQGSEA. CDR3 residues: CSALHGANSPLHF. The CDR3, as DNA: TGCAGCGCCCTACACGGGGCAAATTCACCCCTCCACTTT.

V and J are TRBV7-9 and TRBJ1-2; the D is unclear. Deletions cut 2 bases from V and 1 base from J, with 11 bases between. Germline loops: CDR1 SEHNR, CDR2 FQNEAQ (reference sequence). The CDR3 covers 15 residues. This CDR3 is CASSLNAAVNYGYTF. The CDR3 region has the DNA TGTGCCAGCAGCTTAAACGCGGCAGTTAACTATGGCTACACCTTC.

The chain uses TRBV5-4 and TRBJ1-2, with 9 bases fitting TRBD1. Germline trimming cut 0 bases from V and 2 bases from J; bases unmatched to any gene: 5. Per germline, CDR1 SGHNT and CDR2 YYREEE (reference sequence). CDR3 size: 16 residues. For the CDR3, the DNA is TGTGCCAGCAGCTTGGTGGACAGGGGCCCCAACTATGGCTACACCTTC. Amino acids: CASSLVDRGPNYGYTF. Drawing the rest from reference TRBV5-4 and TRBJ1-2, the complete variable domain is ETGVTQSPTHLIKTRGQQVTLRCSSQSGHNTVSWYQQALGQGPQFIFQYYREEENGRGNFPPRFSGLQFPNYSSELNVNALELDDSALYLCASSLVDRGPNYGYTFGSGTRLTVV.

CDR3 loop: CASSHRTGGVAEQYV. CDR3 nucleotide sequence: TGTGCCAGCAGCCACAGGACAGGAGGAGTCGCCGAGCAGTACGTC. The rearrangement uses TRBV11-2 and TRBJ2-7, with TRBD1 identical over 7 bases. The germline gives CDR1 SGHAT, CDR2 FQNNGV. The length of the CDR3 is 15 residues. V lost 5 bases and J lost 6; bases outside the gene matches: 13.

This clone was found a few times. The V and J genes are TRBV5-1 and TRBJ2-2; D remains ambiguous. V was pared by 4 bases and J by 6 bases, with 10 bases between. This CDR3 is 13 amino acids long. Germline V lookup: CDR1 SGHRS, CDR2 YFSETQ. As DNA, the CDR3 is TGCGCCAGCAGCCCCAGACGGGCCGGGGAGCTGTTTTTT. Its translation: CASSPRRAGELFF. The full variable domain, rest sourced from reference TRBV5-1 and TRBJ2-2, is KAGVTQTPRYLIKTRGQQVTLSCSPISGHRSVSWYQQTPGQGLQFLFEYFSETQRNKGNFPGRFSGRQFSNSRSEMNVSTLELGDSALYLCASSPRRAGELFFGEGSRLTVL.

The rearrangement links TRBV10-2 to TRBJ2-5; D call uncertain. Trimming took off 6 bases at V and 0 bases at J, with 8 bases between the two ends. The CDR3 consists of 13 residues. Germline V lookup: CDR1 WSHSY, CDR2 SAAADI. The CDR3 is CASRPEDQETQYF. CDR3 nucleotide sequence: TGCGCCAGCAGGCCCGAAGACCAAGAGACCCAGTACTTC.

The gene calls are TRBV6-6 and TRBJ2-7; either TRBD1 or TRBD2 may supply D (6 bases each). This CDR3 region has 15 residues. Germline lookup yields CDR1 MNHNY and CDR2 SVGAGI (reference sequence). V lost 3 bases, J lost 5 bases, and 17 bases lay in between. Here the CDR3 reads CASSYVTGARDEQYV. CDR3 nucleotides: TGTGCCAGCAGTTATGTGACGGGGGCGCGGGACGAGCAGTACGTC.

The gene calls are TRBV4-1 and TRBJ2-7; no clear D gene. The CDR3 consists of 15 residues. CDR1 MGHRA and CDR2 YSYEKL come from the germline V gene. V was pared by 1 base and J by 0 bases, with 10 bases between. CDR3 amino acids: CASSQGWASSYEQYV. In DNA, the CDR3 is TGCGCCAGCAGCCAAGGATGGGCTAGCTCCTACGAGCAGTACGTC.

The chain recombines TRBV14 with TRBJ2-3; the D is unclear. CDR3 size: 15 residues. Germline V CDR1 and CDR2: SGHDN, FVKESK. V gave up 1 base and J gave up 3 bases, with 11 bases separating them. In DNA, the CDR3 is TGTGCCAGCAGCCAAGGTCTTCCAATTACAGATACGCAGTATTTT. Translated, it gives CASSQGLPITDTQYF.

V usage is TRBV29-1 and J usage is TRBJ1-1; 11 positions match TRBD1. Germline assignment: CDR1 SQVTM and CDR2 ANQGSEA. This CDR3 contains 14 residues. Germline trimming cut 6 bases from V and 4 bases from J; bases unmatched to any gene: 7. The CDR3 loop reads CSVVPGTGGTEAFF. CDR3 nucleotides: TGCAGCGTCGTTCCCGGGACAGGGGGCACTGAAGCTTTCTTT.

This clone was recorded only once. J is TRBJ1-3 and V is TRBV7-6; 8 positions agree with TRBD1. This CDR3 has 16 amino acids. The germline gives CDR1 SGHVS, CDR2 FNYEAQ. V gave up 2 bases and J gave up 2 bases; unmatched junction bases: 5. The CDR3 nucleotides are TGTGCCAGCAGCTTATTGACAGGGGAGGCTGGAAACACCATATATTTT. This codes for CASSLLTGEAGNTIYF.

The gene calls are TRBV6-2 or TRBV6-3 and TRBJ1-1; D remains unclear. This CDR3 comprises 16 residues. V lost 6 bases, J lost 1 base, and 18 bases lay in between. Germline V gene lookup returns CDR1 MNHEY and CDR2 SVGEGT. CDR3 DNA: TGTGCCAGCAGCCCTCTCAGGTGGGAGGGGAACACTGAAGCTTTCTTT. Translation: CASSPLRWEGNTEAFF.

This chain links TRBV27 with TRBJ2-7; 10 bases line up with TRBD1. This CDR3 has 15 amino acids. Trimming cost V 6 bases and J 2 bases; bases outside gene matches: 7. The germline CDR1 and CDR2 sequences are MNHEY and SMNVEV (reference sequence). In DNA, the CDR3 is TGTGCCAGCAGGACTACCGGGACAGGGGCCTACGAGCAGTACTTC. Translation gives CASRTTGTGAYEQYF.

This clone was seen just once. V and J are TRBV7-3 and TRBJ2-2, with D possibly matching TRBD2 (7 bases). There are 19 residues in the CDR3. V was cut by 1 base and J by 5 bases, with 23 bases left in between. Germline V gene lookup returns CDR1 SGHTA and CDR2 FQGTGA. CDR3 nucleotide sequence: TGTGCCAGCAGCTTAATACCCCCCCCTACAGGGAGGGGAACCGGGGAGCTGTTTTTT. Translated: CASSLIPPPTGRGTGELFF.

The rearrangement links TRBV9 to TRBJ1-2; 9 bases line up with TRBD1. Trimming took 3 bases from V and 4 from J; bases not matched to a gene: 7. There are 15 residues in the CDR3. CDR1 and CDR2 from the germline V gene are SGDLS and YYNGEE. For the CDR3, the DNA is TGTGCCAGCAGCGGGGGACAGGGCACGGGCTATGGCTACACCTTC. Amino acid sequence: CASSGGQGTGYGYTF.

The chain recombines TRBV7-9 with TRBJ2-7; 13 positions match TRBD2. CDR3 size: 14 residues. Germline CDR1 reads SEHNR; CDR2 reads FQNEAQ (reference sequence). Trimming removed 5 bases from V and 5 bases from J; junction bases left unmatched: 3. CDR3 nucleotides: TGTGCCAGCAGCCTCGGACTAGCGGGGGACGAGCAGTACGTC. The encoded protein is CASSLGLAGDEQYV.

The chain uses TRBV9 and TRBJ1-2; D not certain. With 0 bases removed from V and 4 bases from J, the gap between germline ends came to 19 bases. Germline CDR1 is SGDLS and CDR2 is YYNGEE. The CDR3 spans 17 residues. As DNA, the CDR3 is TGTGCCAGCAGCGTAGGGGTCGAAGGTTATTTGGGCTATGGCTACACCTTC. It encodes CASSVGVEGYLGYGYTF.

The chain couples TRBV5-6 to TRBJ1-1; a possible D gene is TRBD1 (5 bases). The ends were cut back, 2 bases at V and 5 bases at J, with 16 bases in the middle. Germline values: CDR1 SGHDT, CDR2 YYEEEE. The CDR3 covers 15 residues. In DNA form, the CDR3 reads TGTGCCAGCAGCTTTAACGGGGGTCTTGGGACTGAAGCTTTCTTT. Amino acid sequence: CASSFNGGLGTEAFF. Using reference TRBV5-6 and TRBJ1-1 for the parts outside the CDR3, the full variable domain is DAGVTQSPTHLIKTRGQQVTLRCSPKSGHDTVSWYQQALGQGPQFIFQYYEEEERQRGNFPDRFSGHQFPNYSSELNVNALLLGDSALYLCASSFNGGLGTEAFFGQGTRLTVV.

The V call is TRBV19, the J call TRBJ1-1, with D possibly TRBD1 on 6 matching bases. The CDR3 covers 14 residues. Germline V gives CDR1 LNHDA, CDR2 SQIVND (reference sequence). Trimming removed 7 bases from V and 0 bases from J, with 12 bases in between. The CDR3 is CASIPTGLNTEAFF. CDR3 nucleotides: TGTGCCAGTATCCCGACAGGACTGAACACTGAAGCTTTCTTT.

The rearrangement joins TRBV7-9 to TRBJ2-5; D gene unclear. The germline V gene encodes CDR1 SEHNR and CDR2 FQNEAQ (reference sequence). The ends were cut back, 6 bases at V and 2 bases at J, with 10 bases in the middle. CDR3 size: 13 residues. CDR3 DNA: TGTGCCAGCAGTGCACATTTACAAGAGACCCAGTACTTC. Its translation: CASSAHLQETQYF.